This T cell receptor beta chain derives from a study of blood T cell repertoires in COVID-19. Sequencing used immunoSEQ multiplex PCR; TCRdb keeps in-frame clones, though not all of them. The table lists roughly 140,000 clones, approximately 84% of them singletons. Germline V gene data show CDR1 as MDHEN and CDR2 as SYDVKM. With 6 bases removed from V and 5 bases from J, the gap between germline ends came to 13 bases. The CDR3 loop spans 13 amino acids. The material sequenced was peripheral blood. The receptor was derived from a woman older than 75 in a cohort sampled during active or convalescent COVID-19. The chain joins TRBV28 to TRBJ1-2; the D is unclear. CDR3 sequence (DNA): TGTGCCAGCAGGCCTACAGTGATGTATGGCTACACCTTC. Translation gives CASRPTVMYGYTF.